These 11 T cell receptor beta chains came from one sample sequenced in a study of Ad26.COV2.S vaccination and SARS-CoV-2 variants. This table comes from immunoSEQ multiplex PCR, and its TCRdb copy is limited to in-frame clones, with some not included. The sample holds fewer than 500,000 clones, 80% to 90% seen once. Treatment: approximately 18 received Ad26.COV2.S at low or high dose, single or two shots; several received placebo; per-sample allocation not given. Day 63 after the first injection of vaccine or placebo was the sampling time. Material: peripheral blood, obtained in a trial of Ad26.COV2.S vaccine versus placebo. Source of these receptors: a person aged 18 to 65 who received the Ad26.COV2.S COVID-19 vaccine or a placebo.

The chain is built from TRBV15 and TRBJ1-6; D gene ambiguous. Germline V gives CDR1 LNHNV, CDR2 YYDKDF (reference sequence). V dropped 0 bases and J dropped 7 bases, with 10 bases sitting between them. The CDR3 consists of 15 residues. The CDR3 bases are TGTGCCACCAGCAGAGAGCCAGGAACCAATTCACCCCTCCACTTT. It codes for CATSREPGTNSPLHF.

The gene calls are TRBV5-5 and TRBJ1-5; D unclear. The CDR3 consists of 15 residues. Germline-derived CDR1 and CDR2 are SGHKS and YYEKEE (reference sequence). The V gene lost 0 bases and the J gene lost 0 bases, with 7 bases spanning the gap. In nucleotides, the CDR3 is TGTGCCAGCAGCTTGGGACTGAATAGCAATCAGCCCCAGCATTTT. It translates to CASSLGLNSNQPQHF.

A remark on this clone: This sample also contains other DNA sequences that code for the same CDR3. The DNA of the CDR3 is TGTGCCAGCAGCGTAGGGGGGCTTACTGAAGCTTTCTTT. It encodes CASSVGGLTEAFF. V gene TRBV9 combines with J gene TRBJ1-1; D is perhaps TRBD1 (6 bases). Looked up from germline, CDR1 is SGDLS and CDR2 is YYNGEE. The CDR3 runs 13 residues. Trimming stripped 0 bases from V and 5 bases from J, with 8 bases between.

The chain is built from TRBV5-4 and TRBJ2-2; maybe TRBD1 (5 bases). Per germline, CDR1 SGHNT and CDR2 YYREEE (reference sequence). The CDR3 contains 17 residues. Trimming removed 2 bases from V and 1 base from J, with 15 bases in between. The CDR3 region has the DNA TGTGCCAGCAGCTTCCGGAGCAGGGCTGAGAACACCGGGGAGCTGTTTTTT. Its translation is CASSFRSRAENTGELFF.

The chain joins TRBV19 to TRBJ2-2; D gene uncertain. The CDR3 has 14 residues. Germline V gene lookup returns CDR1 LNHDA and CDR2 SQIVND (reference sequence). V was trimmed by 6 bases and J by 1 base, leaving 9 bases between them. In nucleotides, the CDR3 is TGTGCCAGTAGCTTCTCCGGGAACACCGGGGAGCTGTTTTTT. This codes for CASSFSGNTGELFF.

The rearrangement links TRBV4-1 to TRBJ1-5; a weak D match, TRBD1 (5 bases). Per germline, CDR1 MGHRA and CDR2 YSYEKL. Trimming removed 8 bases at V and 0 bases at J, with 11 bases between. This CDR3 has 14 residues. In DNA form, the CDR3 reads TGCGCCAGCGGGGTGACAGATAGCAATCAGCCCCAGCATTTT. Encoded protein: CASGVTDSNQPQHF.

The CDR3 reads CASSVRQGGYEQYF. The DNA of the CDR3 is TGTGCCAGCAGCGTCCGACAGGGTGGCTACGAGCAGTACTTC. The rearrangement joins TRBV16 to TRBJ2-7; the match to TRBD1 covers 7 bases. Germline CDR1 and CDR2: KGHSY and FQNENV. The CDR3 has 14 amino acids. V dropped 5 bases and J dropped 3; count of bases not matched to a gene: 7.

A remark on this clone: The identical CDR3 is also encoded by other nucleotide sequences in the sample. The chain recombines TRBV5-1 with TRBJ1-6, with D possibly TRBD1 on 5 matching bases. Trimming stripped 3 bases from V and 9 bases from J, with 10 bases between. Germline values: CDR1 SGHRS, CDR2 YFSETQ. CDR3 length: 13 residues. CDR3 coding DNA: TGCGCCAGCAGCTCGCAGGGTGGTTCACCCCTCCACTTT. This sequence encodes CASSSQGGSPLHF. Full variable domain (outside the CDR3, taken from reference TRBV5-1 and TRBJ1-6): KAGVTQTPRYLIKTRGQQVTLSCSPISGHRSVSWYQQTPGQGLQFLFEYFSETQRNKGNFPGRFSGRQFSNSRSEMNVSTLELGDSALYLCASSSQGGSPLHFGNGTRLTVT.

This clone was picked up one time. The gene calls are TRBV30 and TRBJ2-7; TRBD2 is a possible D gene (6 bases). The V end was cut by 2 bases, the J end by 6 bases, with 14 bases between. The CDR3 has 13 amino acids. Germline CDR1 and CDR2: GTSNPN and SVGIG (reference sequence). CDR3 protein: CAWSPTGRGEQYF. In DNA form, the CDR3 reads TGTGCCTGGAGTCCCACCGGGAGAGGCGAGCAGTACTTC.

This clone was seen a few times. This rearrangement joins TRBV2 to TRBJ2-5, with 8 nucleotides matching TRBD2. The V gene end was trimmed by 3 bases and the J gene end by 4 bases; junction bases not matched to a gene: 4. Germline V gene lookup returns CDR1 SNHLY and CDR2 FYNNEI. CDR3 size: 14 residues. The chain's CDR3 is CASSDGLAAETQYF. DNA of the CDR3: TGTGCCAGCAGTGATGGACTAGCAGCAGAGACCCAGTACTTC.

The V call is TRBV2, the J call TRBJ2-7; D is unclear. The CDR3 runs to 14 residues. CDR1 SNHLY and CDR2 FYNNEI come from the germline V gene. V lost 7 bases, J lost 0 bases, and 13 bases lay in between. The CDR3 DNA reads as TGTGCCAGCATTTTCACAGAGAGCTCCTACGAGCAGTACTTC. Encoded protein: CASIFTESSYEQYF.